The rows below give T cell receptor beta chains drawn from one sample of a study of cytomegalovirus exposure and HLA in healthy donors. Profiled with immunoSEQ multiplex PCR; TCRdb holds only in-frame clones, not every one. This table has about 210,000 clones, more than 75% appearing once. Sequencing was performed on PBMCs. The receptors come from a man in his forties or fifties in good health and CMV-seropositive. The CDR3 runs from the conserved cysteine through the conserved F or W. D genes are given only for firm matches. Rows may omit the clone size; those that give it use once, few, many or a size class.

clone size	V gene	J gene	D gene	CDR3 DNA	CDR3 protein
NA	TRBV6-6	TRBJ1-5	NA	TGTGCCAGCAGTTCCGGGGGGGGGCTGGGTCAGCCCCAGCATTTT	CASSSGGGLGQPQHF
NA	TRBV19	TRBJ1-5	TRBD1	TGTGCCAGTAGTATAGTCCCGGGACAGGGAGGACAGCCCCAGCATTTT	CASSIVPGQGGQPQHF
few	TRBV2	TRBJ1-4	NA	TGTGCCAGCACGGAACAGCAAGAAAAACTGTTTTTT	CASTEQQEKLFF
NA	TRBV4-3	TRBJ1-3	NA	TGCGCCAGCAGCCAAACCGCTACGTTGAGCTCTGGAAACACCATATATTTT	CASSQTATLSSGNTIYF
once	TRBV15	TRBJ1-2	NA	TGTGCCACCAGCAGAGAGTTAGCTTCCTATGGCTACACCTTC	CATSRELASYGYTF
once	TRBV28	TRBJ2-5	NA	TGTGCCAGTCTGGGGGGAACAGAGACCCAGTACTTC	CASLGGTETQYF
NA	TRBV5-1	TRBJ1-2	TRBD1	TGCGCCAGCAGCACCTTGACAGGGGCGGCCTATGGCTACACCTTC	CASSTLTGAAYGYTF
few	TRBV5-1	TRBJ2-1	TRBD2	TGCGCCAGCAGCCCCCGGGCGGGGGGGCCTATCAATGAGCAGTTCTTC	CASSPRAGGPINEQFF
NA	TRBV7-8	TRBJ2-3	TRBD2	TGTGCCAGCAGCTTAGCAAAGGGACTAGCGGGGGCCCCAGGTACGCAGTATTTT	CASSLAKGLAGAPGTQYF
few	TRBV6-1	TRBJ2-3	TRBD2	TGTGCCAGCAGTTCAACTAGCGGGAGGACAGATACGCAGTATTTT	CASSSTSGRTDTQYF
NA	TRBV18	TRBJ2-5	TRBD2	TGTGCCAGCTCACCAGGACTAGATCAAGAGACCCAGTACTTC	CASSPGLDQETQYF
NA	TRBV27	TRBJ2-3	TRBD1	TGTGCCAGCACTCCCACTTCGGGACAGGGGGTTACGCAGTATTTT	CASTPTSGQGVTQYF
few	TRBV7-9	TRBJ1-4	NA	TGTGCCAGCAGCCCGAAGATGACAGGTCCAACTAATGAAAAACTGTTTTTT	CASSPKMTGPTNEKLFF
few	TRBV6-1	TRBJ2-1	NA	TGTGCCAGCAGTGAGCGGGACCCCCCCCATGAGCAGTTCTTC	CASSERDPPHEQFF
once	TRBV28	TRBJ1-2	TRBD1	TGTGCCAGCAGTCTCCACTCGGACAGGGAAGGCTATGGCTACACCTTC	CASSLHSDREGYGYTF
NA	TRBV5-1	TRBJ2-7	TRBD2	TGCGCCAGCAGCGGTGGGGCTAGCGGACTGTCCTACGAGCAGTACTTC	CASSGGASGLSYEQYF
few	TRBV7-9	TRBJ2-6	TRBD2	TGTGCCAGCAGCTTAGCGGGAGGGCGCTCTGGGGCCAACGTCCTGACTTTC	CASSLAGGRSGANVLTF
NA	TRBV4-1	TRBJ2-5	TRBD1	TGCGCCAGCAGCCGGGAAGACAGGGGGAGTCTGGGGACCCAGTACTTC	CASSREDRGSLGTQYF
NA	TRBV6-4	TRBJ2-3	NA	TGTGCCAGCAGTGACTCGTGGACTAGCACAGATACGCAGTATTTT	CASSDSWTSTDTQYF
NA	TRBV5-1	TRBJ2-7	TRBD1	TGCGCCAGCAGTCGGACAGGGCTCCACGAGCAGTACTTC	CASSRTGLHEQYF
NA	TRBV6-4	TRBJ2-6	NA	TGTGCCAGCGGGCCCTCTGGGGCCAACGTCCTGACTTTC	CASGPSGANVLTF
NA	TRBV5-1	TRBJ1-6	NA	TGCGCCAGCAGCTTGGATCAGGGGAATTCACCCCTCCACTTT	CASSLDQGNSPLHF
once	TRBV4-1	TRBJ2-7	TRBD2	TGCGCCAGCAGCCAGAGTAGGGGCGCGGGAGGACACGAGCAGTACTTC	CASSQSRGAGGHEQYF
NA	TRBV13	TRBJ2-4	NA	TGTGCCAGCAGCTCCTCTGCCGGGGGAAACATTCAGTACTTC	CASSSSAGGNIQYF
NA	TRBV4-1	TRBJ1-4	TRBD1	TGCGCCAGCAGCCAGTCGACAGGGGCAAATGAAAAACTGTTTTTT	CASSQSTGANEKLFF
NA	TRBV5-1	TRBJ2-7	NA	TGCGCCAGCAGCATCCCGACAGGAATATCCGAGCAGTACTTC	CASSIPTGISEQYF
NA	TRBV4-3	TRBJ2-1	TRBD2	TGCGCCAGCAGCCAAGATGATCGTATAGCGGGAGGGCCCTACAATGAGCAGTTCTTC	CASSQDDRIAGGPYNEQFF
NA	TRBV10-3	TRBJ1-1	NA	TGTGCCATCAGTGAGTCTGCAGGGGCTCCTTTTGAAGCTTTCTTT	CAISESAGAPFEAFF
NA	TRBV7-2	TRBJ2-2	TRBD2	TGTGCCAGCAGCTTACAAGGACTAGCGGGAAACACCGGGGAGCTGTTTTTT	CASSLQGLAGNTGELFF
NA	TRBV5-6	TRBJ2-7	TRBD1	TGTGCCAGCAGCGGAGGAAAGGCCTGGACAGGGGGCACCTACGAGCAGTACTTC	CASSGGKAWTGGTYEQYF
NA	TRBV4-1	TRBJ2-7	NA	TGTGCCAGCAGCCAAGACCCGGACAGCGGCGAGCAGTACTTC	CASSQDPDSGEQYF
once	TRBV28	TRBJ1-4	TRBD1	TGTGCCAGCAGTTTAGGCAGGGGGAGTGTTGAAAAACTGTTTTTT	CASSLGRGSVEKLFF
NA	TRBV6-1	TRBJ2-3	NA	TGTGCCAGCAGTGTGATGGCCAGCACAGATACGCAGTATTTT	CASSVMASTDTQYF
NA	TRBV2	TRBJ1-4	NA	TGTGCCGGGCGGGGGCTCCCCAATGAAAAACTGTTTTTT	CAGRGLPNEKLFF
few	TRBV4-3	TRBJ1-5	NA	TGCGCCAGCAGCCAAGATCCGGCAGGGAACCAGCCCCAGCATTTT	CASSQDPAGNQPQHF
NA	TRBV5-6	TRBJ2-2	TRBD2	TGTGCCAGCAGCTTAGGCGGGAGGTCCCTTGGCGGGGAGCTGTTTTTT	CASSLGGRSLGGELFF
NA	TRBV18	TRBJ2-7	NA	TGTGCCAGCTCACCTTCTCGGAGGGTCAGGAACTACGAGCAGTACTTC	CASSPSRRVRNYEQYF
NA	TRBV5-1	TRBJ2-3	NA	TGCGCCAGCAGCGCGGGACAGAGCACAGATACGCAGTATTTT	CASSAGQSTDTQYF
NA	TRBV27	TRBJ1-5	NA	TGTGCCAGCGCCCAGAGGAGGAGCAATCAGCCCCAGCATTTT	CASAQRRSNQPQHF
once	TRBV2	TRBJ1-5	TRBD1	TGTGCCAGCAGTCCCGGGACAGGGGTCAATCAGCCCCAGCATTTT	CASSPGTGVNQPQHF
NA	TRBV9	TRBJ2-5	TRBD2	TGTGCCAGCAGCGGGTCGTGGGCGGGGGGGCGAGAGACCCAGTACTTC	CASSGSWAGGRETQYF
NA	TRBV28	TRBJ2-7	NA	TGTGCCAGCGCCCTCGACAGCACCTACGAGCAGTACTTC	CASALDSTYEQYF
few	TRBV29-1	TRBJ2-2	NA	TGCAGCGTTGGTCTGGGGGCGGCCGGGGAGCTGTTTTTT	CSVGLGAAGELFF
once	TRBV7-2	TRBJ1-4	NA	TGTGCCAGCAGCTTAGCGGGCAAGGTTAATGAAAAACTGTTTTTT	CASSLAGKVNEKLFF
once	TRBV25-1	TRBJ2-2	TRBD1	TGTGCCAGCAGAACCGGGACAGGGGGCCACGGGGAGCTGTTTTTT	CASRTGTGGHGELFF
NA	TRBV12-5	TRBJ2-1	TRBD1	TGTGCTAGTGGTCCGGACAGGGGAGTATACAATGAGCAGTTCTTC	CASGPDRGVYNEQFF
NA	TRBV30	TRBJ2-2	NA	TGTGCCTGGAGTGTACAATTCGGACTTAACACCGGGGAGCTGTTTTTT	CAWSVQFGLNTGELFF
NA	TRBV7-3	TRBJ2-3	TRBD2	TGTGCCAGCAGCCCTGGGACTAGCGGGGTCACAGATACGCAGTATTTT	CASSPGTSGVTDTQYF
NA	TRBV9	TRBJ2-2	NA	TGTGCCAGCAGCCTGGTGGGTAGCGGGAACACCGGGGAGCTGTTTTTT	CASSLVGSGNTGELFF
few	TRBV7-9	TRBJ2-7	NA	TGTGCCAGCAGCCCTAGTACTGACGAGCAGTACTTC	CASSPSTDEQYF
NA	TRBV7-3	TRBJ2-1	NA	TGTGCCAGCAGCTTATATGAGGGCTCCTACAATGAGCAGTTCTTC	CASSLYEGSYNEQFF
NA	TRBV6-5	TRBJ2-5	NA	TGTGCCAGCAGGAGGGCCCTACAAGAGACCCAGTACTTC	CASRRALQETQYF
NA	TRBV19	TRBJ2-3	TRBD2	TGTGCCAGTAGTATGCGTAGCGGGGGCACAGATACGCAGTATTTT	CASSMRSGGTDTQYF
NA	TRBV6-6	TRBJ1-1	NA	TGTGCCAGCAGTTACTCGGCAGGAGAAGCTTTCTTT	CASSYSAGEAFF
once	TRBV27	TRBJ2-7	NA	TGTGCCAGCAGTTTTCGAGGGAGGTACTACGAGCAGTACTTC	CASSFRGRYYEQYF
few	TRBV12-5	TRBJ2-1	TRBD2	TGTGCTAGTGGTTTGGCGAGGACTAGCGGGAGCAATGAGCAGTTCTTC	CASGLARTSGSNEQFF